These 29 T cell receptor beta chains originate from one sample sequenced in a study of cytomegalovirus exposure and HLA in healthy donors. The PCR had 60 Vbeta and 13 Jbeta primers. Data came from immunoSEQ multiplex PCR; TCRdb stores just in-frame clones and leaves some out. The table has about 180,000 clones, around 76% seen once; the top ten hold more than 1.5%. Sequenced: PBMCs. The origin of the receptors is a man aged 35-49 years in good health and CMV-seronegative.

The CDR3 loop reads CASRQGADEQYF. The CDR3 DNA reads TGTGCCAGCAGACAGGGGGCAGACGAGCAGTACTTC. The V gene is TRBV28, the J gene TRBJ2-7; TRBD1 agrees at 9 bases. The CDR3 has 12 residues. After removal of 6 bases from V and 5 bases from J, the junction contained 2 bases not matched to a gene. Germline CDR1 MDHEN, CDR2 SYDVKM.

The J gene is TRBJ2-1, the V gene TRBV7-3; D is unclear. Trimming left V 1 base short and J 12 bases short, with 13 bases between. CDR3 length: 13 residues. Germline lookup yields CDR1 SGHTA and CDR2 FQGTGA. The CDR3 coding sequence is TGTGCCAGCAGCTTAAGTCCGACGACTGGGCAGTTCTTC. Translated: CASSLSPTTGQFF.

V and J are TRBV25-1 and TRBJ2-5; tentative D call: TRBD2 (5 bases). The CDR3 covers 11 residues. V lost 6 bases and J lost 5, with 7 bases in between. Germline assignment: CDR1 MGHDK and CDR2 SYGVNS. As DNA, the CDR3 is TGTGCCAGCAGGACTACGGAGACCCAGTACTTC. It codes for CASRTTETQYF.

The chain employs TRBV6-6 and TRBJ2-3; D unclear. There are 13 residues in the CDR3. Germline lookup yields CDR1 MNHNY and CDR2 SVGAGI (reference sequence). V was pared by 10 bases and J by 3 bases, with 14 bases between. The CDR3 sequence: CATLTLRTDTQYF. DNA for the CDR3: TGTGCCACCCTGACGTTGCGGACAGATACGCAGTATTTT.

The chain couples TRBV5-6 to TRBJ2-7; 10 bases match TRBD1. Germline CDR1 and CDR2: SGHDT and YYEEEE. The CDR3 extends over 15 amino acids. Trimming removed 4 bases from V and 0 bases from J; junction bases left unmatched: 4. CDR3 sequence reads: CASSGTGAPSYEQYF. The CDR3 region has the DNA TGTGCCAGCAGCGGGACAGGGGCCCCCTCCTACGAGCAGTACTTC.

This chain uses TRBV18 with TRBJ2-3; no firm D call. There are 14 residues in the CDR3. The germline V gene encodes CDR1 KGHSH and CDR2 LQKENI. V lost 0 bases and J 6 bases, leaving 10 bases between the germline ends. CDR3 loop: CASSPPSQRDTQYF. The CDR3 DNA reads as TGTGCCAGCTCACCACCTTCCCAACGGGATACGCAGTATTTT. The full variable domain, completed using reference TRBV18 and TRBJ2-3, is NAGVMQNPRHLVRRRGQEARLRCSPMKGHSHVYWYRQLPEEGLKFMVYLQKENIIDESGMPKERFSAEFPKEGPSILRIQQVVRGDSAAYFCASSPPSQRDTQYFGPGTRLTVL.

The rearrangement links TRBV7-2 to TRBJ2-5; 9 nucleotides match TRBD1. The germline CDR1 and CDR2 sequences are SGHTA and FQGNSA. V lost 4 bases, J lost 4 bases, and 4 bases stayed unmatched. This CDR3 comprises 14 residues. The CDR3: CASSSQGARETQYF. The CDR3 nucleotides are TGTGCCAGCAGCTCACAGGGGGCGCGAGAGACCCAGTACTTC.

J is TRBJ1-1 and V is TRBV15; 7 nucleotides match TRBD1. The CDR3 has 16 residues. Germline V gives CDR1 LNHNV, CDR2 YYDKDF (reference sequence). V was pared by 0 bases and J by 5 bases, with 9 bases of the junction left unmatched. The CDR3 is CATSRERGRGVTEAFF. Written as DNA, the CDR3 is TGTGCCACCAGCAGAGAGAGGGGCAGGGGGGTAACTGAAGCTTTCTTT.

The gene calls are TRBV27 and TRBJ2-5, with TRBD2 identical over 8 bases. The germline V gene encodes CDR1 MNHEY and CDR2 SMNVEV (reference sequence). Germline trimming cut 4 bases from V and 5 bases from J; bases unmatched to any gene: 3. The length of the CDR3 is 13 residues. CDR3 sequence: CASSSRLAETQYF. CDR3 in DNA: TGTGCCAGCAGTTCCCGACTAGCGGAGACCCAGTACTTC.

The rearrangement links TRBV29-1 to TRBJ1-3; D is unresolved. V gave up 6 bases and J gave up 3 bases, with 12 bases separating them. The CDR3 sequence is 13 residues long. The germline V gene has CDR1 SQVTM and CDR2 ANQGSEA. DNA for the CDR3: TGCAGCGTCGACGGCGGTAGTGGAAACACCATATATTTT. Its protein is CSVDGGSGNTIYF. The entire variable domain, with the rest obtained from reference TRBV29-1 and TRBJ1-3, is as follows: SAVISQKPSRDICQRGTSLTIQCQVDSQVTMMFWYRQQPGQSLTLIATANQGSEATYESGFVIDKFPISRPNLTFSTLTVSNMSPEDSSIYLCSVDGGSGNTIYFGEGSWLTVV.

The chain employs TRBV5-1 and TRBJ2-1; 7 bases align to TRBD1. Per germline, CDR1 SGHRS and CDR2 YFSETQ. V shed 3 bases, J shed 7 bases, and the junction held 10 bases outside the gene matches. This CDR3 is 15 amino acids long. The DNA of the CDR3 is TGCGCCAGCAGCTCATCGGGACAGATAATGAATGAGCAGTTCTTC. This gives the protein CASSSSGQIMNEQFF. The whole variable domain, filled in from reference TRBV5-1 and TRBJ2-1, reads KAGVTQTPRYLIKTRGQQVTLSCSPISGHRSVSWYQQTPGQGLQFLFEYFSETQRNKGNFPGRFSGRQFSNSRSEMNVSTLELGDSALYLCASSSSGQIMNEQFFGPGTRLTVL.

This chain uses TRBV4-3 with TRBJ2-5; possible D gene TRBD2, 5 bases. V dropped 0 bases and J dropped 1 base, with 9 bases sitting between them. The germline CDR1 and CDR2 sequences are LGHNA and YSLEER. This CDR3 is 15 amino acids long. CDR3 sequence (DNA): TGCGCCAGCAGCCAAGATCGCGGGCTCCAAGAGACCCAGTACTTC. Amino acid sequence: CASSQDRGLQETQYF.

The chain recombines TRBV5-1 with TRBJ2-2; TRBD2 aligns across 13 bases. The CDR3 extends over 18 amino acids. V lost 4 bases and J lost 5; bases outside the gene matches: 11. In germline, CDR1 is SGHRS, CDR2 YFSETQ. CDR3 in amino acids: CASSPAHGLAGVTGELFF. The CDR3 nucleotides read TGCGCCAGCAGCCCTGCTCACGGACTAGCGGGAGTTACCGGGGAGCTGTTTTTT.

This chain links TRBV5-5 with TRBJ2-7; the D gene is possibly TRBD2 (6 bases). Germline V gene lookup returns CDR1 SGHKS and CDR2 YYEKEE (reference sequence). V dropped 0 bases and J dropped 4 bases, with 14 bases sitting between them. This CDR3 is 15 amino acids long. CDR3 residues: CASSLDLASRYEQYF. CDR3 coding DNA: TGTGCCAGCAGCTTGGATCTAGCGAGTAGGTACGAGCAGTACTTC.

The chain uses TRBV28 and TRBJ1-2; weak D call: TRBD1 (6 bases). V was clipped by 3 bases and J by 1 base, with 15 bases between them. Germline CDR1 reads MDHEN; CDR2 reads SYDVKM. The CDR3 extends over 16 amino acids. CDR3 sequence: CASSFIGAGVNYGYTF. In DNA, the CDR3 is TGTGCCAGCAGTTTCATCGGTGCAGGGGTTAACTATGGCTACACCTTC.

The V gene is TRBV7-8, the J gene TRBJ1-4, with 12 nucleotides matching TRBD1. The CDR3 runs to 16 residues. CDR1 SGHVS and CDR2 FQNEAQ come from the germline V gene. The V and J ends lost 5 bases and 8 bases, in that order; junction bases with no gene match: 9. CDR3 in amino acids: CASSAGTGGFGEKLFF. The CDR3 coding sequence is TGTGCCAGCAGCGCCGGGACAGGGGGCTTCGGAGAAAAACTGTTTTTT.

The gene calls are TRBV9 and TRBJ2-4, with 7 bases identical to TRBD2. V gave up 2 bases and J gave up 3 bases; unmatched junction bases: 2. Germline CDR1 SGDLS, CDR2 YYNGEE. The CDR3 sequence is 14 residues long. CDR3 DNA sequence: TGTGCCAGCAGCGTGGGGGGGGGCAAAAACATTCAGTACTTC. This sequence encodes CASSVGGGKNIQYF.

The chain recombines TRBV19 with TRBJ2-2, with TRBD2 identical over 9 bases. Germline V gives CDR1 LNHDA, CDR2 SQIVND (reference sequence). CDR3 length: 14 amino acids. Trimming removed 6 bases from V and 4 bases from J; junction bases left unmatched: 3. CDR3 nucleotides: TGTGCCAGTAGGCGGGAGGGTAGCACCGGGGAGCTGTTTTTT. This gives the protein CASRREGSTGELFF.

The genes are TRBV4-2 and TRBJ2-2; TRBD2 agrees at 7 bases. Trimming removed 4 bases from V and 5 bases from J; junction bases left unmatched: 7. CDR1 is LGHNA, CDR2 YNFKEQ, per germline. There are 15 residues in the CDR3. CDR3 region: CASSPHGGGTGELFF. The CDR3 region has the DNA TGTGCCAGCAGCCCACATGGGGGAGGGACCGGGGAGCTGTTTTTT.

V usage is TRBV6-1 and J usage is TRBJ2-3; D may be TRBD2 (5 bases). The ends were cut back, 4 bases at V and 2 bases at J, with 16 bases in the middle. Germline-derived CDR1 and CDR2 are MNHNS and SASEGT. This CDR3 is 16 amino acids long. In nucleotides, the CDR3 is TGTGCCAGCAGTGGAGGGCTAGTCTTTCACACAGATACGCAGTATTTT. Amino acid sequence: CASSGGLVFHTDTQYF.

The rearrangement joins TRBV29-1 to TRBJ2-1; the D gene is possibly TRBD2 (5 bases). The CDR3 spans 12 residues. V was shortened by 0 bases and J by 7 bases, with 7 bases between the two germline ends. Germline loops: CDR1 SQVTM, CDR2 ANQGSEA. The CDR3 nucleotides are TGCAGCGTTGAAGATGGCGGGAATGAGCAGTTCTTC. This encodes CSVEDGGNEQFF.

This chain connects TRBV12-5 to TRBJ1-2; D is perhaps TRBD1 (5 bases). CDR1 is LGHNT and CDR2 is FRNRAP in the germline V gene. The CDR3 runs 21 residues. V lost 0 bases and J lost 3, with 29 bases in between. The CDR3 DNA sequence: TGTGCTAGTGGTTTGGTATCCCTGACGGGGGAGAGGGGTCTCCTAGACTATGGCTACACCTTC. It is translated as CASGLVSLTGERGLLDYGYTF.

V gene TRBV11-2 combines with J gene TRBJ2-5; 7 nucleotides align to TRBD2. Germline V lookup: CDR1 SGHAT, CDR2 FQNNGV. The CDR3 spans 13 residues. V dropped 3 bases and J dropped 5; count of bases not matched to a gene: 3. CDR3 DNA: TGTGCCAGCAGCTTGATTAGCGGGGAGACCCAGTACTTC. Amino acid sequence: CASSLISGETQYF.

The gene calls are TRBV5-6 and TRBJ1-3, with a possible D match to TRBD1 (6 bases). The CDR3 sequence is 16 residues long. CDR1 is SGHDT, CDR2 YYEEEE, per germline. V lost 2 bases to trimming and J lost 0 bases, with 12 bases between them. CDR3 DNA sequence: TGTGCCAGCAGCTTACGGGGGGCTAACTCTGGAAACACCATATATTTT. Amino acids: CASSLRGANSGNTIYF.

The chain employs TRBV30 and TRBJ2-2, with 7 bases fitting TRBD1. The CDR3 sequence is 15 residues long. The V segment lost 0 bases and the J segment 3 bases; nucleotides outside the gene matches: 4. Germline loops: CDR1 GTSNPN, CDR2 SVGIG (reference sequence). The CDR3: CAWSVRGRDTGELFF. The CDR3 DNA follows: TGTGCCTGGAGTGTTAGGGGGCGCGACACCGGGGAGCTGTTTTTT.

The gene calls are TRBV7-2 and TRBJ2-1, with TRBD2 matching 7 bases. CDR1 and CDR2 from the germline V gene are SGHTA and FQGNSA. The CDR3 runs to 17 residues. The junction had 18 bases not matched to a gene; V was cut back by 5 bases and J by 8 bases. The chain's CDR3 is CASSPPGRGGGRDEQFF. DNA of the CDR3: TGTGCCAGCAGCCCACCGGGGAGGGGCGGGGGTAGGGATGAGCAGTTCTTC.

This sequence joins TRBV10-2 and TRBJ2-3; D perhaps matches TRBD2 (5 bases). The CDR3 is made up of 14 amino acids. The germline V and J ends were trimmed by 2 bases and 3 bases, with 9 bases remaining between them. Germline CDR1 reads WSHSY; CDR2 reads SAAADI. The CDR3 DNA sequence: TGCGCCAGCAGTGAGGCGGGTAGAACAGATACGCAGTATTTT. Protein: CASSEAGRTDTQYF.

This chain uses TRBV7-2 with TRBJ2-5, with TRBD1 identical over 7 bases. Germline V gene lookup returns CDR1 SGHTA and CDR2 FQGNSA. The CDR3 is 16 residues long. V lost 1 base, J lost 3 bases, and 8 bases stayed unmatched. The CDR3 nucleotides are TGTGCCAGCAGCTTAGAAGGAAGCAGGGGGAAAGAGACCCAGTACTTC. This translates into CASSLEGSRGKETQYF.

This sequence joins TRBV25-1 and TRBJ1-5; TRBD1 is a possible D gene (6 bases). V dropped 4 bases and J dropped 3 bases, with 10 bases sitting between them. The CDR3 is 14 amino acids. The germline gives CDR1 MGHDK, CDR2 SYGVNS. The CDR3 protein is CASSGGQSNQPQHF. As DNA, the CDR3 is TGTGCCAGCAGTGGCGGACAGTCCAATCAGCCCCAGCATTTT.